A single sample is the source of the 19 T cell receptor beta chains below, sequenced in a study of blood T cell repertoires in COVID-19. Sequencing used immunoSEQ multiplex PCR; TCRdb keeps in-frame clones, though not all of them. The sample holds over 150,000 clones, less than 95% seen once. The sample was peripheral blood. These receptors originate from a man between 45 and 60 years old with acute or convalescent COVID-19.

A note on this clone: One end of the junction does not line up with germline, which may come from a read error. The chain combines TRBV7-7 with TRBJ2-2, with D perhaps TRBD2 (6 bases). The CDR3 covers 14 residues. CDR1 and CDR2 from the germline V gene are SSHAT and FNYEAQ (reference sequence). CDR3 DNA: TGTGCTAGCAGCTCTCTGGGGGAGGCCGTGGAGCTGTTTTTT. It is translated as CASSSLGEAVELFF.

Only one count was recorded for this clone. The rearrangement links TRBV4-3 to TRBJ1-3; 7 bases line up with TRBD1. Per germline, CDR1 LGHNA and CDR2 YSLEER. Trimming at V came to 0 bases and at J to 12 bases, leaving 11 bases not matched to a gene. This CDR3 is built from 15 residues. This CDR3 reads CASSQERAGGYNIYF. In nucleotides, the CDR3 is TGCGCCAGCAGCCAAGAGAGAGCAGGGGGTTACAACATATATTTT.

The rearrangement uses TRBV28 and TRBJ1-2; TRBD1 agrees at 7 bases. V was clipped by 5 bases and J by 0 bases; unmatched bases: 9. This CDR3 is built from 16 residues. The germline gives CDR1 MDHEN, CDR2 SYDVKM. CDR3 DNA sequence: TGTGCCAGCAGTCCCCGAGGGACAGCCTCTAACTATGGCTACACCTTC. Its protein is CASSPRGTASNYGYTF.

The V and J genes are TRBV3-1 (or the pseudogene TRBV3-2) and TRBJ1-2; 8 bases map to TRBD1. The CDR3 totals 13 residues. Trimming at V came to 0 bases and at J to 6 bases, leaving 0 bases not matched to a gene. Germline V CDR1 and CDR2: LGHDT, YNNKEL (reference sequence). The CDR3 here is CASSQETGDGYTF. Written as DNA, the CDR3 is TGTGCCAGCAGCCAAGAGACAGGGGATGGCTACACCTTC.

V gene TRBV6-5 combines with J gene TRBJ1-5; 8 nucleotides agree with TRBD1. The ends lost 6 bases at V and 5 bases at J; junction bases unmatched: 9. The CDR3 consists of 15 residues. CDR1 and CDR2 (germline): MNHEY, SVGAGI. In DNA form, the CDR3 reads TGTGCCAGCAGCTTTACAGGGGGACGGGATCAGCCCCAGCATTTT. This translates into CASSFTGGRDQPQHF.

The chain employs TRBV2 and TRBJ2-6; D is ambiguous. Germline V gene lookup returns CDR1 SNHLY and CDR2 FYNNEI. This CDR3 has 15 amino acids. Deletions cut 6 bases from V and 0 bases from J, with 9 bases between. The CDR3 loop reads CASRFDISGANVLTF. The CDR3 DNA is TGTGCCAGCAGATTTGACATCTCTGGGGCCAACGTCCTGACTTTC.

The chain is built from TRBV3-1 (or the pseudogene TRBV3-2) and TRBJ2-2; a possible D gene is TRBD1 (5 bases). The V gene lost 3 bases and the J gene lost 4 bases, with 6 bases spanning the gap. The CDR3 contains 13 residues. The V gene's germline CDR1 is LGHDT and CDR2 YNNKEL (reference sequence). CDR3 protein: CASSQGPTGELFF. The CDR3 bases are TGTGCCAGCAGCCAGGGGCCCACCGGGGAGCTGTTTTTT.

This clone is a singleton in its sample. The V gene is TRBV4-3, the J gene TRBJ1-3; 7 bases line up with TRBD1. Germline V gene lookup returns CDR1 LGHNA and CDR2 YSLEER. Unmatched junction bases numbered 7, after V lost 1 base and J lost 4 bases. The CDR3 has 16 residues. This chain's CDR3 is CASSQGGQKTGNTIYF. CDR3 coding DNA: TGCGCCAGCAGCCAAGGGGGACAGAAGACCGGAAACACCATATATTTT.

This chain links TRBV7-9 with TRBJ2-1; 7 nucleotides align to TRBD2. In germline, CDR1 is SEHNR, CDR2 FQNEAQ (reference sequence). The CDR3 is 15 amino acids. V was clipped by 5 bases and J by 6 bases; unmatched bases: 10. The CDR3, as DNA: TGTGCCAGCAGCCCAAACCCGACTAGCCCCAATGAGCAGTTCTTC. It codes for CASSPNPTSPNEQFF. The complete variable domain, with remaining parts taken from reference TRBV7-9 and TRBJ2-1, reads DTGVSQNPRHKITKRGQNVTFRCDPISEHNRLYWYRQTLGQGPEFLTYFQNEAQLEKSRLLSDRFSAERPKGSFSTLEIQRTEQGDSAMYLCASSPNPTSPNEQFFGPGTRLTVL.

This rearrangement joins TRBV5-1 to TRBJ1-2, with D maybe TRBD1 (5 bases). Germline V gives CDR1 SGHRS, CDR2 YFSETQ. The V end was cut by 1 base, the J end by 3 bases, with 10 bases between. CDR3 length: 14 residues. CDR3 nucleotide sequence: TGCGCCAGCAGCTTGCAGGGCGATGACTATGGCTACACCTTC. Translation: CASSLQGDDYGYTF.

The CDR3 sequence is CASSIPTTNQPQHF. CDR3 in DNA: TGTGCCAGTAGTATCCCGACAACCAATCAGCCCCAGCATTTT. V gene TRBV19 combines with J gene TRBJ1-5; no firm D call. The length of the CDR3 is 14 residues. The germline V and J ends were trimmed by 3 bases and 3 bases, with 9 bases remaining between them. Germline V CDR1 and CDR2: LNHDA, SQIVND (reference sequence).

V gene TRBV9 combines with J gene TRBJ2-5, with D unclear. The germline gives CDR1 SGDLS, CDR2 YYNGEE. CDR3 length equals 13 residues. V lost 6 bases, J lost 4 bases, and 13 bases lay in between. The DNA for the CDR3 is TGTGCCAGCAACAAGGAGACCCGAGAGACCCAGTACTTC. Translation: CASNKETRETQYF.

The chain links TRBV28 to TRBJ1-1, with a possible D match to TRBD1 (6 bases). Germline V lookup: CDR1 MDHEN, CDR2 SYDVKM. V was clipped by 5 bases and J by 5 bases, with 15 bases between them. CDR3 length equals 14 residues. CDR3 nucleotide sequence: TGTGCCAGCAGTCGCGCAGGGGCCGGGACTGAAGCTTTCTTT. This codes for CASSRAGAGTEAFF.

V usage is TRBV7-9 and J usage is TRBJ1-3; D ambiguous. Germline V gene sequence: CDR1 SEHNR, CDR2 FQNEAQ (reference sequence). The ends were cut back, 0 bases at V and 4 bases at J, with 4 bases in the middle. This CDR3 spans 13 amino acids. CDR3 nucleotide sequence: TGTGCCAGCAGCTTAGCGAGAGGAAACACCATATATTTT. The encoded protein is CASSLARGNTIYF.

CDR3 DNA sequence: TGTGCCAGCAGCGTGGGTCGGGATCTCGGAACCCTTCAGTACTTC. This encodes CASSVGRDLGTLQYF. This sequence joins TRBV9 and TRBJ2-4; TRBD2 might be the D (5 bases). This CDR3 has 15 amino acids. Germline CDR1 SGDLS, CDR2 YYNGEE. Trimming took 2 bases from V and 11 from J, leaving 20 bases between them. Using reference TRBV9 and TRBJ2-4 for the parts outside the CDR3, the full variable domain is DSGVTQTPKHLITATGQRVTLRCSPRSGDLSVYWYQQSLDQGLQFLIQYYNGEERAKGNILERFSAQQFPDLHSELNLSSLELGDSALYFCASSVGRDLGTLQYFGAGTRLSVL.

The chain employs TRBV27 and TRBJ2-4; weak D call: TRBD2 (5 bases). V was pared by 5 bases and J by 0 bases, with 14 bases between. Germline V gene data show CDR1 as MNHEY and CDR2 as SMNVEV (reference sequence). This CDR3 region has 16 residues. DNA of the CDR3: TGTGCCAGCAGTCGGACGGAGGTACTAGCCAAAAACATTCAGTACTTC. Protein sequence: CASSRTEVLAKNIQYF.

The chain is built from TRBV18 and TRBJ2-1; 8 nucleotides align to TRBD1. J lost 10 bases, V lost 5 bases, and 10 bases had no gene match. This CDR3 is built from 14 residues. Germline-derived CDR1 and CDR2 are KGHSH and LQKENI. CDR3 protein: CASSIQGAGGEQFF. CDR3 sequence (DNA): TGTGCCAGCTCAATTCAGGGGGCCGGGGGCGAGCAGTTCTTC. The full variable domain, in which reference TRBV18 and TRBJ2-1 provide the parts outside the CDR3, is NAGVMQNPRHLVRRRGQEARLRCSPMKGHSHVYWYRQLPEEGLKFMVYLQKENIIDESGMPKERFSAEFPKEGPSILRIQQVVRGDSAAYFCASSIQGAGGEQFFGPGTRLTVL.

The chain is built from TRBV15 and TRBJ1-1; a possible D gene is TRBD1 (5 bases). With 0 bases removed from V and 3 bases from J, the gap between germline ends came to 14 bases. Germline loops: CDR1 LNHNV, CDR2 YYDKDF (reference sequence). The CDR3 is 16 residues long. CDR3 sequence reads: CATSRDAGGTYTEAFF. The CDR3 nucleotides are TGTGCCACCAGCAGAGATGCGGGGGGAACTTACACTGAAGCTTTCTTT.

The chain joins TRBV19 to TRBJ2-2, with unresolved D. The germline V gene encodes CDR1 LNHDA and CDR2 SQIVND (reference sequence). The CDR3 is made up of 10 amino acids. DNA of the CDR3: TGTGCAACGGCGGCCGGGGAGCTGTTTTTT. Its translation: CATAAGELFF.